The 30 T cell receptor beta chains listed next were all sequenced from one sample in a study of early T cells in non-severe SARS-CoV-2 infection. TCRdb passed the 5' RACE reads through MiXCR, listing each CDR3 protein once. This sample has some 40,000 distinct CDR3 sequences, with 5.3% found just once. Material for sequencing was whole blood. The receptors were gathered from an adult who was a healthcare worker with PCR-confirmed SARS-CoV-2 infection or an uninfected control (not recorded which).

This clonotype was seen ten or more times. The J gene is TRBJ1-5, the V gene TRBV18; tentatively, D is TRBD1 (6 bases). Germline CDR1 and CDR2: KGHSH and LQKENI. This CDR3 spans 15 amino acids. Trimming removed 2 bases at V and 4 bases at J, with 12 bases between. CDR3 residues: CASSPETGFNQPQHF. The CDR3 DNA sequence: TGTGCCAGCTCACCAGAGACAGGCTTTAATCAGCCCCAGCATTTT. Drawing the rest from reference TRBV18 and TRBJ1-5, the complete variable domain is NAGVMQNPRHLVRRRGQEARLRCSPMKGHSHVYWYRQLPEEGLKFMVYLQKENIIDESGMPKERFSAEFPKEGPSILRIQQVVRGDSAAYFCASSPETGFNQPQHFGDGTRLSIL.

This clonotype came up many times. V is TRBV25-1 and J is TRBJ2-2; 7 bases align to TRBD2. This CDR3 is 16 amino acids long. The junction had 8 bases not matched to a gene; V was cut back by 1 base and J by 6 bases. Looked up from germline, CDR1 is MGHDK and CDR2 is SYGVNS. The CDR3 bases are TGTGCCAGCAGTGAATCTAGCGGTGAGGGCGCCGGGGAGCTGTTTTTT. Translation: CASSESSGEGAGELFF.

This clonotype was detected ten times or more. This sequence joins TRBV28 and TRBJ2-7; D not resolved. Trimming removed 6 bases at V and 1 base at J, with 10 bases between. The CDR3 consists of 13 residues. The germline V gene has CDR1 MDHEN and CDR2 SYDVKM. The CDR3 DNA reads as TGTGCCAGCAGACCCGGGCCGTCCTACGAGCAGTACTTC. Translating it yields CASRPGPSYEQYF.

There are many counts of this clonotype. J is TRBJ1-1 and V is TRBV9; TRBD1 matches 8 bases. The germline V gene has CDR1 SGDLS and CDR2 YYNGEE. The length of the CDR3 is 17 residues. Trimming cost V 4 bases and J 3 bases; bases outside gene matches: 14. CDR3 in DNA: TGTGCCAGCAGCACCCCAGGACAGGGCAAGTTTCACACTGAAGCTTTCTTT. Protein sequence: CASSTPGQGKFHTEAFF.

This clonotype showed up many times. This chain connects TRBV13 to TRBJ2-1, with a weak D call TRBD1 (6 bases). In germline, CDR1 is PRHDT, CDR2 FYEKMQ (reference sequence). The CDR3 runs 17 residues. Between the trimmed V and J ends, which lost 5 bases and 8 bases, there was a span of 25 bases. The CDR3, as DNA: TGTGCCAGCAGCCAGAAATTTACCGGGACAAAGAGGGATGAGCAGTTCTTC. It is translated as CASSQKFTGTKRDEQFF.

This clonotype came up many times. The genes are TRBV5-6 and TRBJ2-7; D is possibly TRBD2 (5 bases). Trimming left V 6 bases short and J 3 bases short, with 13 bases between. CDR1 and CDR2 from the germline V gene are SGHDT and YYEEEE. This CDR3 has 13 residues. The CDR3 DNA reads TGTGCCAGCACCAGACGAGGGATCTACGAGCAGTACTTC. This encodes CASTRRGIYEQYF. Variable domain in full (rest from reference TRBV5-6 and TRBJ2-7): DAGVTQSPTHLIKTRGQQVTLRCSPKSGHDTVSWYQQALGQGPQFIFQYYEEEERQRGNFPDRFSGHQFPNYSSELNVNALLLGDSALYLCASTRRGIYEQYFGPGTRLTVT.

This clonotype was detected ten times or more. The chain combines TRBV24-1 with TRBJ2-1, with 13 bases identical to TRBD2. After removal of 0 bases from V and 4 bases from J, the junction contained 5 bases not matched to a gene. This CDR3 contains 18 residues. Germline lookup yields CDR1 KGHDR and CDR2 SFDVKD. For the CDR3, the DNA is TGTGCCACCAGTGATTTGCCGACTAGCGGGAGGCGGTACAATGAGCAGTTCTTC. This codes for CATSDLPTSGRRYNEQFF.

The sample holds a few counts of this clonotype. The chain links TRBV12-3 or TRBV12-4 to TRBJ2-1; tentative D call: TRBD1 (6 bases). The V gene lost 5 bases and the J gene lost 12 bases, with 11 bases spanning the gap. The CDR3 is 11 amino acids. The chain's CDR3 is CASSLGGWQFF. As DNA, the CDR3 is TGTGCCAGCAGTCTAGGGGGATGGCAGTTCTTC.

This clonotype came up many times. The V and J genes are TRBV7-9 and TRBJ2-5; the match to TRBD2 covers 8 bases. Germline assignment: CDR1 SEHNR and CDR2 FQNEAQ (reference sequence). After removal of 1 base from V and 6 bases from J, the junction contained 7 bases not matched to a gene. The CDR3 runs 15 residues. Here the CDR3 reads CASSLVSGSTKTQYF. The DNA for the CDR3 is TGTGCCAGCAGCTTAGTGAGCGGGAGTACGAAGACCCAGTACTTC.

CDR3 loop: CASSYSRTGDGQPQHF. CDR3 nucleotide sequence: TGTGCCAGCAGTTACTCCAGGACAGGGGACGGTCAGCCCCAGCATTTT. This chain uses TRBV6-2 or TRBV6-3 with TRBJ1-5; 9 bases are a match to TRBD1. The V gene end was trimmed by 0 bases and the J gene end by 6 bases; junction bases not matched to a gene: 6. The CDR3 is 16 residues long. Germline V gene sequence: CDR1 MNHEY, CDR2 SVGEGT.

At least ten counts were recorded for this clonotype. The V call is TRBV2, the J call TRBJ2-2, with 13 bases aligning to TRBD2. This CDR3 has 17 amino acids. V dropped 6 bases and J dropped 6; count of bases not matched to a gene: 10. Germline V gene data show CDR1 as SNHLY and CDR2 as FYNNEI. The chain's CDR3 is CASRELAGGPWAGELFF. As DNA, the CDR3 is TGTGCCAGCAGAGAACTAGCGGGAGGGCCTTGGGCCGGGGAGCTGTTTTTT. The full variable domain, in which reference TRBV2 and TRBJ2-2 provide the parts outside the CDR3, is EPEVTQTPSHQVTQMGQEVILRCVPISNHLYFYWYRQILGQKVEFLVSFYNNEISEKSEIFDDQFSVERPDGSNFTLKIRSTKLEDSAMYFCASRELAGGPWAGELFFGEGSRLTVL.

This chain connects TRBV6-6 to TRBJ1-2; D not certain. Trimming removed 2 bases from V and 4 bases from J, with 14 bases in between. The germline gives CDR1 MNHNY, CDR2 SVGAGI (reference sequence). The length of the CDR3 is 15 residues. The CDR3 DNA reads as TGTGCCAGCAGTTACAAGGGAGCTGAGGGCTATGGCTACACCTTC. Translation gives CASSYKGAEGYGYTF.

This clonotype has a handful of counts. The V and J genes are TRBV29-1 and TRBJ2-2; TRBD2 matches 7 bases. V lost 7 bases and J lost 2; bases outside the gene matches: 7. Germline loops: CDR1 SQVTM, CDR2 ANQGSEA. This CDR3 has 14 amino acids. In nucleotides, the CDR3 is TGCAGCGGAGGACTAGATACAAACACCGGGGAGCTGTTTTTT. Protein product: CSGGLDTNTGELFF.

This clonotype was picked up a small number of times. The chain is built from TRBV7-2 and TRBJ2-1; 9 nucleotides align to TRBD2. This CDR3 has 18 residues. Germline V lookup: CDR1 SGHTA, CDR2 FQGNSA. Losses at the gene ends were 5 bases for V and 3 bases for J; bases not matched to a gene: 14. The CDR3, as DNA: TGTGCCAGCAGCCTCCCCGGACTAGCGTGGGGAGACTACAATGAGCAGTTCTTC. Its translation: CASSLPGLAWGDYNEQFF. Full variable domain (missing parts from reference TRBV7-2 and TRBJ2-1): GAGVSQSPSNKVTEKGKDVELRCDPISGHTALYWYRQSLGQGLEFLIYFQGNSAPDKSGLPSDRFSAERTGGSVSTLTIQRTQQEDSAVYLCASSLPGLAWGDYNEQFFGPGTRLTVL.

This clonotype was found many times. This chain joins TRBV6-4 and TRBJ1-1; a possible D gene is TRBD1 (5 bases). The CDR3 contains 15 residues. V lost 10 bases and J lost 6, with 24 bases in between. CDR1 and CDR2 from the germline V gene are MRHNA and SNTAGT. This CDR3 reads CATVPGTDSGAEAFF. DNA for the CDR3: TGTGCCACCGTTCCCGGGACCGACAGCGGGGCTGAAGCTTTCTTT.

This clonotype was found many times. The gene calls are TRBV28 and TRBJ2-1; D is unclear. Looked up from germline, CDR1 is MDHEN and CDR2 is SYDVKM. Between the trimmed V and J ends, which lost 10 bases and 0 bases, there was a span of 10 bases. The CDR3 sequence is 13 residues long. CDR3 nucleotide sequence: TGTGCCACTGCTGGTTTCTCCTACAATGAGCAGTTCTTC. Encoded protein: CATAGFSYNEQFF.

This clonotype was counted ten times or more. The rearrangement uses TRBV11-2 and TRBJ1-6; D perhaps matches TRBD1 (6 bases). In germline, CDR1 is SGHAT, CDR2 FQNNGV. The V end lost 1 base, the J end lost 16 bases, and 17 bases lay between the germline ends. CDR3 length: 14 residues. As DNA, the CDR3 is TGTGCCAGCAGCTTAGGGACAGTGAAAAGACCACTCCACTTT. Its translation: CASSLGTVKRPLHF.

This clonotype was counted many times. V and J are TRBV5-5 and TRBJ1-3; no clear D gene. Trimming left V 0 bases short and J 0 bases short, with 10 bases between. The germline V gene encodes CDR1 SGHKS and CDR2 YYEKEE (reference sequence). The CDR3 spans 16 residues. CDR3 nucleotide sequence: TGTGCCAGCAGCTTGGGCCAGACGAGCTCTGGAAACACCATATATTTT. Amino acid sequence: CASSLGQTSSGNTIYF. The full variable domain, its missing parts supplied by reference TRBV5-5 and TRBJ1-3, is DAGVTQSPTHLIKTRGQQVTLRCSPISGHKSVSWYQQVLGQGPQFIFQYYEKEERGRGNFPDRFSARQFPNYSSELNVNALLLGDSALYLCASSLGQTSSGNTIYFGEGSWLTVV.

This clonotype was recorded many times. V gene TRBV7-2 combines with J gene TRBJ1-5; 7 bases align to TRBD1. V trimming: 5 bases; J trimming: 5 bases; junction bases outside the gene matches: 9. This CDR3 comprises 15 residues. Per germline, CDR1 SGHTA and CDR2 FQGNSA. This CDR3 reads CASSEDRNVHQPQHF. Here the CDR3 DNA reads TGTGCCAGCAGCGAGGACAGGAACGTTCATCAGCCCCAGCATTTT.

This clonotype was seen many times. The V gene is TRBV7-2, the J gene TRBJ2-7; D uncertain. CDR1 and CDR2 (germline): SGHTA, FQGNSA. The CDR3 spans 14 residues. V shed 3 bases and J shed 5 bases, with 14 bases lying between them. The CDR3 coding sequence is TGTGCCAGCAGCTTCCGGGTCCTGAGCGACGAGCAGTACTTC. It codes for CASSFRVLSDEQYF.

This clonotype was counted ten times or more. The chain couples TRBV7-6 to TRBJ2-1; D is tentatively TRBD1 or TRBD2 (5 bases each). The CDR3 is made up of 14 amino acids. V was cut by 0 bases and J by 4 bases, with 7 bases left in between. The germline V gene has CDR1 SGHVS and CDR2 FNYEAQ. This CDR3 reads CASSLAGVYNEQFF. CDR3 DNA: TGTGCCAGCAGCTTAGCGGGGGTTTACAATGAGCAGTTCTTC.

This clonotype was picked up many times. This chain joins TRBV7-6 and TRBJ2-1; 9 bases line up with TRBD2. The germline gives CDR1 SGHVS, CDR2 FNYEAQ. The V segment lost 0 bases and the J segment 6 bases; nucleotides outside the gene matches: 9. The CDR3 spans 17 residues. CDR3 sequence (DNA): TGTGCCAGCAGCTTAGCAGTAGCGGGGGTTAGGATCAATGAGCAGTTCTTC. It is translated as CASSLAVAGVRINEQFF.

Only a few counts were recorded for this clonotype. The DNA for the CDR3 is TGTGCCAGCAGCTTCGACAGGGCCAATGAGCAGTTCTTC. Residues: CASSFDRANEQFF. The chain links TRBV7-2 to TRBJ2-1; 7 bases map to TRBD1. The V gene end was trimmed by 3 bases and the J gene end by 6 bases; junction bases not matched to a gene: 2. The germline V gene has CDR1 SGHTA and CDR2 FQGNSA. The CDR3 sequence is 13 residues long.

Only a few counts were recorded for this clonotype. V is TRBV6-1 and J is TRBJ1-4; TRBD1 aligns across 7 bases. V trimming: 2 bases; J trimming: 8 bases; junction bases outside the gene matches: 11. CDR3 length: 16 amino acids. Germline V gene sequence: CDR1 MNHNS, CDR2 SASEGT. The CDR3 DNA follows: TGTGCCAGCAGTGAAAGGTGGCAGGGGGTTGGAGAAAAACTGTTTTTT. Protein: CASSERWQGVGEKLFF.

CDR3 loop: CASSSMLAASTDTQYF. The CDR3, as DNA: TGTGCCAGCAGCTCGATGCTAGCGGCTAGCACAGATACGCAGTATTTT. The chain uses TRBV7-8 and TRBJ2-3, with 7 bases matching TRBD2. The germline V gene encodes CDR1 SGHVS and CDR2 FQNEAQ. The CDR3 runs to 16 residues. The V segment lost 4 bases and the J segment 0 bases; nucleotides outside the gene matches: 7.

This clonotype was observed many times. CDR3 protein: CASSLAYGSVPYEQYF. The CDR3 coding sequence is TGTGCCAGCAGCTTGGCTTACGGGAGCGTCCCCTACGAGCAGTACTTC. The chain has TRBV5-6 and TRBJ2-7, with D possibly matching TRBD2 (6 bases). V lost 0 bases and J lost 2, with 15 bases in between. This CDR3 is built from 16 residues. The germline gives CDR1 SGHDT, CDR2 YYEEEE.

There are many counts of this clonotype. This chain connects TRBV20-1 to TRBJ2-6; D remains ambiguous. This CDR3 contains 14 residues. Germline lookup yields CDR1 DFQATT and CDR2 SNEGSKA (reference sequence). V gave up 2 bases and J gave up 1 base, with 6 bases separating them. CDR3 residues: CSARSSSGANVLTF. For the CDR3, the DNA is TGCAGTGCTAGAAGTAGTTCTGGGGCCAACGTCCTGACTTTC.

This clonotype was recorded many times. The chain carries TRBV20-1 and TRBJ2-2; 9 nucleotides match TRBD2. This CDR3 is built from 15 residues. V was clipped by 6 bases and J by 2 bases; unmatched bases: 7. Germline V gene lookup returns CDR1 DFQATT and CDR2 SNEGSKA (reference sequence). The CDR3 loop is CSATASGANTGELFF. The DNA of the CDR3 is TGCAGTGCCACAGCTAGCGGGGCTAACACCGGGGAGCTGTTTTTT.

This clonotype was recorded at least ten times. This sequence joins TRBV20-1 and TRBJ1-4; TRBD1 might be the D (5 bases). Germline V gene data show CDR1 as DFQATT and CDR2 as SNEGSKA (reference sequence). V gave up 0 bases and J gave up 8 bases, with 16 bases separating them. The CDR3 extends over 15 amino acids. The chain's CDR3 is CSARDRSGEGEKLFF. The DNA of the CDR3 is TGCAGTGCTAGAGATCGAAGTGGGGAGGGGGAAAAACTGTTTTTT.

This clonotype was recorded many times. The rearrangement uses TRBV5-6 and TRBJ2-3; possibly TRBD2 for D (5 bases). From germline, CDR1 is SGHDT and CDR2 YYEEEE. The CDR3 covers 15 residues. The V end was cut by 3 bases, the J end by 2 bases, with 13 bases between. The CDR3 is CASSSATRPTDTQYF. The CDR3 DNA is TGTGCCAGCAGCTCTGCCACTAGGCCCACAGATACGCAGTATTTT.